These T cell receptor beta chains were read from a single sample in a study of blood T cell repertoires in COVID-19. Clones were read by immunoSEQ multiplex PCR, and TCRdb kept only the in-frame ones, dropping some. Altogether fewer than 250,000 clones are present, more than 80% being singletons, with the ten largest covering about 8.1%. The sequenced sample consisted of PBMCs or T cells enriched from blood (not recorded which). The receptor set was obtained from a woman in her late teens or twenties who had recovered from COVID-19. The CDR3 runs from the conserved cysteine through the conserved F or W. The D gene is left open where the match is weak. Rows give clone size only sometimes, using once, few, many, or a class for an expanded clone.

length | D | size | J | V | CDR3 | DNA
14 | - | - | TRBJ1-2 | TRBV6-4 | CASSDSTDSYGYTF | TGTGCCAGCAGTGACTCGACAGACTCCTATGGCTACACCTTC
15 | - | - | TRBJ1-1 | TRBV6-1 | CASSEGWSSGTEAFF | TGTGCCAGCAGTGAAGGGTGGTCTAGTGGGACTGAAGCTTTCTTT
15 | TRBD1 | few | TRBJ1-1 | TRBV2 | CASSPGQGANTEAFF | TGTGCCAGCAGCCCAGGACAGGGGGCGAACACTGAAGCTTTCTTT
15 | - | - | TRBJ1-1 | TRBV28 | CASSLTSWDSTEAFF | TGTGCCAGCAGTCTTACATCTTGGGACTCCACTGAAGCTTTCTTT
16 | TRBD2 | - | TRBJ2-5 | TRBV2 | CASSEGSGGPGGTQYF | TGTGCCAGCAGTGAGGGTAGCGGGGGGCCAGGAGGGACCCAGTACTTC
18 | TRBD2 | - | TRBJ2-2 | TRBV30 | CAWRVTSGGAKRTGELFF | TGTGCCTGGAGGGTGACTAGCGGGGGGGCCAAGCGGACCGGGGAGCTGTTTTTT
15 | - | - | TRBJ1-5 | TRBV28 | CASTRRGSGNQPQHF | TGTGCCAGCACCCGAAGGGGGTCAGGAAATCAGCCCCAGCATTTT
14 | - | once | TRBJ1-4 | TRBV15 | CATSRGGANEKLFF | TGTGCCACCAGCAGAGGGGGGGCTAATGAAAAACTGTTTTTT
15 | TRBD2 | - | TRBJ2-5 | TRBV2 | CASNRLAGGQETQYF | TGTGCCAGCAATCGACTAGCGGGGGGGCAAGAGACCCAGTACTTC
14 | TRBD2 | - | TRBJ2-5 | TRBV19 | CASSNSGGVETQYF | TGTGCCAGTAGTAATAGCGGGGGGGTAGAGACCCAGTACTTC
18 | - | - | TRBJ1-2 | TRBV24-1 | CADPRRHYSATKGYGYTF | TGTGCCGACCCTAGGAGGCACTACTCCGCGACAAAAGGCTATGGCTACACCTTC
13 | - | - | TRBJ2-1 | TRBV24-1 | CATRGGGVAEQFF | TGTGCCACTCGGGGAGGGGGGGTTGCAGAGCAGTTCTTC
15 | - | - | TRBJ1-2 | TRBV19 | CASSPQGSANYGYTF | TGTGCCAGTAGTCCTCAGGGTTCGGCTAACTATGGCTACACCTTC
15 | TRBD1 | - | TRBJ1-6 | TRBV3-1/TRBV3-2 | CASSQGSTGSRPLHF | TGTGCCAGCAGCCAAGGATCGACAGGGAGCAGACCCCTCCACTTT
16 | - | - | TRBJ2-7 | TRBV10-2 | CASSESRWTDSYEQYF | TGCGCCAGCAGTGAGTCCAGGTGGACAGATAGTTACGAGCAGTACTTC
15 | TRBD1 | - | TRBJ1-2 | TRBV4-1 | CASSTPGQGGYGYTF | TGCGCCAGCTCTACTCCGGGACAGGGAGGCTATGGCTACACCTTC
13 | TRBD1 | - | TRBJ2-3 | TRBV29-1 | CSAQGPPTDTQYF | TGCAGTGCACAGGGGCCGCCCACAGATACGCAGTATTTT
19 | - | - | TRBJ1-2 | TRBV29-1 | CSVVVRRTVASRAAYGYTF | TGCAGCGTTGTGGTCCGAAGGACAGTTGCTAGCCGTGCAGCTTATGGCTACACCTTC
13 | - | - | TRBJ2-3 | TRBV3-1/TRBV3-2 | CASSQAPADTQYF | TGTGCCAGCAGCCAAGCTCCTGCAGATACGCAGTATTTT
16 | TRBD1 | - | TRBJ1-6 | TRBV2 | CASSEAVGQGGSPLHF | TGTGCCAGCAGTGAAGCTGTGGGACAGGGAGGGTCACCCCTCCACTTT
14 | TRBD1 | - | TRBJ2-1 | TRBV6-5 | CASMGRGTSNEQFF | TGTGCCAGCATGGGCAGGGGGACATCCAATGAGCAGTTCTTC
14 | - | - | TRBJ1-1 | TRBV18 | CASSLKDGGTEAFF | TGTGCCAGCTCACTTAAGGACGGGGGCACTGAAGCTTTCTTT
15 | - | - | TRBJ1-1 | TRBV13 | CASSLPGAGNTEAFF | TGTGCCAGCAGCTTACCTGGGGCTGGGAACACTGAAGCTTTCTTT
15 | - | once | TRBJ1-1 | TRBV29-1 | CSVEDRGIGNTEAFF | TGCAGCGTTGAAGATCGGGGAATAGGGAACACTGAAGCTTTCTTT
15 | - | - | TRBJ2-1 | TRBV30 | CAWSVRGASYNEQFF | TGTGCCTGGAGTGTACGGGGGGCGTCCTACAATGAGCAGTTCTTC
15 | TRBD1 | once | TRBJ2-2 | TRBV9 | CASSPRTGNTGELFF | TGTGCCAGCAGCCCTAGGACAGGGAACACCGGGGAGCTGTTTTTT
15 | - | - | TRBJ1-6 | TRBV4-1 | CASSLGLPIGSPLHF | TGCGCCAGCAGCCTGGGCCTTCCGATCGGATCACCCCTCCACTTT
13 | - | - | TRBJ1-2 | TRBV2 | CASSGVGNYGYTF | TGTGCCAGCAGTGGTGTGGGCAACTATGGCTACACCTTC
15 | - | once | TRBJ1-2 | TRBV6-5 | CASSLRSGRANGYTF | TGTGCCAGCAGTCTACGAAGCGGGAGGGCGAATGGCTACACCTTC
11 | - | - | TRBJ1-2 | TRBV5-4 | CASSPGGGYTF | TGTGCCAGCAGCCCGGGGGGGGGCTACACCTTC
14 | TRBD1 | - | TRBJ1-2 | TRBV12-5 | CASGTGDGGGGYTF | TGTGCTAGTGGTACAGGGGACGGAGGAGGTGGCTACACCTTC
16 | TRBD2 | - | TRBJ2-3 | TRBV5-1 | CASSLGGGAPTDTQYF | TGCGCCAGCAGCTTGGGCGGGGGGGCCCCCACAGATACGCAGTATTTT
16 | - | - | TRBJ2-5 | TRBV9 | CASSPRISEGQETQYF | TGTGCCAGCAGCCCCCGAATCTCTGAGGGTCAAGAGACCCAGTACTTC
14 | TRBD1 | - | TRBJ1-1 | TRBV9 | CASSPTGKNTEAFF | TGTGCCAGCAGCCCGACAGGGAAGAACACTGAAGCTTTCTTT
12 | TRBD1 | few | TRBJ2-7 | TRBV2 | CASRRTGWEQYF | TGTGCCAGCAGGAGGACAGGGTGGGAGCAGTACTTC
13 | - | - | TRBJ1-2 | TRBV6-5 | CASSQTGPLDYTF | TGTGCCAGCAGCCAAACAGGCCCCCTGGACTACACCTTC
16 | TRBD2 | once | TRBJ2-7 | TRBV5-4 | CASSSGGGRSFYEQYF | TGTGCCAGCAGCTCGGGGGGGGGTCGAAGCTTCTACGAGCAGTACTTC
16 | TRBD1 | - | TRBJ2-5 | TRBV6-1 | CASSEGTGGGQETQYF | TGTGCCAGCAGTGAAGGGACAGGGGGTGGACAAGAGACCCAGTACTTC
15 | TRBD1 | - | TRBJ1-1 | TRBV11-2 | CASSGRQGINTEAFF | TGTGCCAGCAGCGGAAGACAGGGAATCAACACTGAAGCTTTCTTT
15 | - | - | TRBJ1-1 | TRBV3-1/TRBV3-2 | CASSQGGAIGTEAFF | TGTGCCAGCAGCCAAGGTGGGGCAATTGGCACTGAAGCTTTCTTT
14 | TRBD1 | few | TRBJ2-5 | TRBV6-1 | CASSEGTGTETQYF | TGTGCCAGCAGTGAAGGGACAGGGACAGAGACCCAGTACTTC
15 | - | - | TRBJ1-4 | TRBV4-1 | CASSQDWTVGEKLFF | TGCGCCAGCAGCCAAGATTGGACAGTAGGTGAAAAACTGTTTTTT
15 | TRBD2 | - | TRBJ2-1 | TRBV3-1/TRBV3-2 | CASSLIAGGLGEQFF | TGTGCCAGCAGCCTCATAGCGGGGGGGCTAGGTGAGCAGTTCTTC
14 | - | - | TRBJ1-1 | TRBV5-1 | CASSSDRSNTEAFF | TGCGCCAGCAGCTCTGACAGATCGAACACTGAAGCTTTCTTT
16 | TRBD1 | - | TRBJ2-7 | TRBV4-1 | CASNPSGTGALVEQYF | TGCGCCAGCAACCCAAGTGGGACAGGGGCCCTGGTCGAGCAGTACTTC
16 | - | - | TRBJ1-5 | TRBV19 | CASSIDLGTLDQPQHF | TGTGCCAGTAGTATAGATCTGGGGACATTAGATCAGCCCCAGCATTTT
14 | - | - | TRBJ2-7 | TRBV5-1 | CASSLWTEAREQYF | TGCGCCAGCAGCTTGTGGACAGAGGCTCGCGAGCAGTACTTC
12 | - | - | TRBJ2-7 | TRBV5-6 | CASSASSYEQYF | TGTGCCAGCAGCGCGAGCTCCTACGAGCAGTACTTC
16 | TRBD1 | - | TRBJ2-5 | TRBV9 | CASSVAEQGAQETQYF | TGTGCCAGCAGCGTAGCGGAGCAGGGGGCACAAGAGACCCAGTACTTC
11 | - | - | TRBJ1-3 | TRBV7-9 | CASSFRNTIYF | TGTGCCAGCAGCTTTCGTAACACCATATATTTT
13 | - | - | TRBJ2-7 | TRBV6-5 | CASRGQVAYEQYF | TGTGCCAGCAGAGGTCAGGTCGCCTACGAGCAGTACTTC
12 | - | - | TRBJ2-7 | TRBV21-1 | CAGGTRGYEQYF | TGTGCCGGTGGGACCAGGGGTTACGAGCAGTACTTC
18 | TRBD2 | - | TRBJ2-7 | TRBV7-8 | CASSLLAGGPIGSYEQYF | TGTGCCAGCAGCTTACTAGCGGGGGGTCCCATAGGGTCCTACGAGCAGTACTTC
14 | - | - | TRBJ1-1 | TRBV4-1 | CASTPERVNTEAFF | TGCGCCAGCACCCCGGAACGGGTGAACACTGAAGCTTTCTTT
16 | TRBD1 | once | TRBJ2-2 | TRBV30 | CAWKAGTGEGTGELFF | TGTGCCTGGAAGGCCGGGACAGGGGAGGGCACCGGGGAGCTGTTTTTT
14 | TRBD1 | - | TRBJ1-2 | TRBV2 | CASSEARTGYGYTF | TGTGCCAGCAGTGAAGCTCGGACAGGGTATGGCTACACCTTC